This T cell receptor (beta chain) was obtained from a study of T-cell memory formation after mild COVID-19. Study results and limitations: SARS-CoV-2 specificity of second-wave clones peaking day 37 was unconfirmed. That cross-reactive memory joined was suggested by some responding clones appearing in pre-infection memory.

As to this clonotype: Its specificity is unknown.

The V gene's germline CDR1 is SGHRS and CDR2 YFSETQ. The CDR3 is 16 amino acids. The ends were cut back, 2 bases at V and 4 bases at J, with 17 bases in the middle. Each CDR3 protein is one row after TCRdb ran MiXCR on the 5' RACE reads. Of around 310,000 distinct CDR3 sequences in the sample, approximately 15% were seen once. The chain combines TRBV5-1 with TRBJ2-3, with TRBD2 as a possible D gene (7 bases). This receptor was taken from a man aged 18 to 30 who had mild COVID-19 (a few samples of this study predate the infection). Cell type and time point are not known. Sequenced sample: PBMCs or a T cell subset sorted from them (not recorded which). The CDR3, as DNA: TGCGCCAGCAGCTTCCTCGGGGGGCTAGCGGCAGATACGCAGTATTTT. This gives the protein CASSFLGGLAADTQYF.